This TCR beta chain was found in a study of T cell responses to AZD1222 COVID-19 vaccine. Notes on the study in general: Spike-specific TCR repertoires showed rising breadth and depth after two AZD1222 doses.

Note on this clone: The target antigen is unknown.

Generated by immunoSEQ multiplex PCR, the TCRdb table keeps only in-frame clones and is missing some. There are under 150,000 clones in the sample; less than 90% occur only once, and 7.5% lies in the top ten. CDR1 and CDR2 from the germline V gene are MNHEY and SVGAGI. This CDR3 spans 16 amino acids. The germline V and J ends were trimmed by 2 bases and 2 bases, with 16 bases remaining between them. Specimen: peripheral blood, collected on day 0 of AZD1222 vaccination. The chain has TRBV6-5 and TRBJ2-7; tentatively, D is TRBD1 (6 bases). This TCR came from an adult in good health. CDR3 sequence reads: CASSYDQGTGTYEQYF. DNA for the CDR3: TGTGCCAGCAGTTACGATCAGGGGACGGGAACCTACGAGCAGTACTTC.